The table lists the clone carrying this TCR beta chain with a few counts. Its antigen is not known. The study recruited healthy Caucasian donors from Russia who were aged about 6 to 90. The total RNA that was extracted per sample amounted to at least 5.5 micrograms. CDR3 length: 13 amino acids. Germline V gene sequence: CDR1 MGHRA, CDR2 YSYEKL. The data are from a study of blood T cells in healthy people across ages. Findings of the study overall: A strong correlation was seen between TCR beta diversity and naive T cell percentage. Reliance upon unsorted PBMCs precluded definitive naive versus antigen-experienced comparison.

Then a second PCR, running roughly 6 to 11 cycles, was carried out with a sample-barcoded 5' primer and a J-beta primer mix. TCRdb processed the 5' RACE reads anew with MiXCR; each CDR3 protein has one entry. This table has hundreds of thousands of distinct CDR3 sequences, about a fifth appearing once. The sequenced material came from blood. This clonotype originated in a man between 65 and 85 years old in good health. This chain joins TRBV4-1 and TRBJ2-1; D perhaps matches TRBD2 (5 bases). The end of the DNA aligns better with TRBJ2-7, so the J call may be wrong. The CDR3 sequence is CASSQDRGTEQYF. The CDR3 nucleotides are TGCGCCAGCAGCCAAGATCGGGGTACCGAGCAGTACTTC.